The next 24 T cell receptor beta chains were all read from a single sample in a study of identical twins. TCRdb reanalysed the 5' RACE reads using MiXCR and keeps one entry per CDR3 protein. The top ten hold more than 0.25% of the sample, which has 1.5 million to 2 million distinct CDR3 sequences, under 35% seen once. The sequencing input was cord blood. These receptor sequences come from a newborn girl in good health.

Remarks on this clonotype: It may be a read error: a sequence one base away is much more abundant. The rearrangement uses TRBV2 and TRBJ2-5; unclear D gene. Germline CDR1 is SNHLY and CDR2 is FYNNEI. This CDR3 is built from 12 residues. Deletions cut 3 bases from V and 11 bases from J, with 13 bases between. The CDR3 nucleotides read TGTGCCAGCAGTGAGGTACCCTACAAGCAGTACTTC. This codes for CASSEVPYKQYF.

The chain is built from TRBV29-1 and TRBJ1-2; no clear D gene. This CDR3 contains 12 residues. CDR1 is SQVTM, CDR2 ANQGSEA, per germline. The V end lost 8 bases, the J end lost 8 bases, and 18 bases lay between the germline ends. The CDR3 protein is CSLPGEKGGYTF. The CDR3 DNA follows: TGCAGCCTCCCCGGTGAGAAGGGCGGCTACACCTTC. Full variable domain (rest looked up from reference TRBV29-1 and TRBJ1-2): SAVISQKPSRDICQRGTSLTIQCQVDSQVTMMFWYRQQPGQSLTLIATANQGSEATYESGFVIDKFPISRPNLTFSTLTVSNMSPEDSSIYLCSLPGEKGGYTFGSGTRLTVV.

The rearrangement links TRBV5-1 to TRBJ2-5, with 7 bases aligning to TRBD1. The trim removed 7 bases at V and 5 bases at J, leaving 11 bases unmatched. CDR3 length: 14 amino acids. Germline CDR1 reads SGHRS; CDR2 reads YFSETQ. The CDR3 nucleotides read TGCGCCAGCGGCTCGGACAGGCCTGAGGAGACCCAGTACTTC. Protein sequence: CASGSDRPEETQYF.

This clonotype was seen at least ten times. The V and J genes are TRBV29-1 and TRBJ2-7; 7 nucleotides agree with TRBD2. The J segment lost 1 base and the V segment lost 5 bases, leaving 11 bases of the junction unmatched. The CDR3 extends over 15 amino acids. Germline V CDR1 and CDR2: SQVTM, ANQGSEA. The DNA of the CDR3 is TGCAGCGTTAAGGGAGGGCAGTACCGTTCCTACGAGCAGTACTTC. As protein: CSVKGGQYRSYEQYF.

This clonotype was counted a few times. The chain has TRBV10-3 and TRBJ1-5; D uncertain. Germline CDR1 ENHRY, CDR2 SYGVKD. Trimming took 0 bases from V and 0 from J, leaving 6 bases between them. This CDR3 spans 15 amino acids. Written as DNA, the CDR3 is TGTGCCATCAGTGAGTCGTCAGTTAGCAATCAGCCCCAGCATTTT. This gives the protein CAISESSVSNQPQHF.

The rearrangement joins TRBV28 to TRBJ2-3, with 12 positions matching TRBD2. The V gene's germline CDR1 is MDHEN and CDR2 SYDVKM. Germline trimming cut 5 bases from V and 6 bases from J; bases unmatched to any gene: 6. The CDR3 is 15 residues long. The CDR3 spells CASSQTSGRSDTQYF. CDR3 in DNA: TGTGCCAGCAGTCAAACTAGCGGGAGGTCGGATACGCAGTATTTT.

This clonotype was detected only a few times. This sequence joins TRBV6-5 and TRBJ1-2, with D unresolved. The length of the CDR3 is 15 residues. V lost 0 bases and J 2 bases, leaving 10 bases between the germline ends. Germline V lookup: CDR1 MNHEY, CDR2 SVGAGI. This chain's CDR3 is CASSYSEGFNYGYTF. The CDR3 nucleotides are TGTGCCAGCAGTTACTCAGAAGGATTCAACTATGGCTACACCTTC.

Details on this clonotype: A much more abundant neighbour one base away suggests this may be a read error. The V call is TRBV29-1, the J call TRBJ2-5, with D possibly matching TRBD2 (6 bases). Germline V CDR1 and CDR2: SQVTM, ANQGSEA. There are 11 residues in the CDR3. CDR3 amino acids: CGASGEETQYF. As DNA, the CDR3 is TGCGGTGCCTCGGGGGAAGAGACCCAGTACTTC.

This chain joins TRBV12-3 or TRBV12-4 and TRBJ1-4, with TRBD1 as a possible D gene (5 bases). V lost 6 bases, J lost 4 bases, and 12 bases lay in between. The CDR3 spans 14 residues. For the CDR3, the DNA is TGTGCCAGCAGACCGGGACTGCGTAATGAAAAACTGTTTTTT. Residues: CASRPGLRNEKLFF.

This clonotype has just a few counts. CDR3 DNA: TGTGCCATCGCTGGGGGGCCGGGAGTTCCCTACAATGAGCAGTACTTC. As protein: CAIAGGPGVPYNEQYF. V is TRBV10-3 and J is TRBJ2-7; D is tentatively TRBD1 or TRBD2 (6 bases each). This CDR3 comprises 16 residues. Trimming removed 8 bases at V and 7 bases at J, with 27 bases between. The germline V gene encodes CDR1 ENHRY and CDR2 SYGVKD.

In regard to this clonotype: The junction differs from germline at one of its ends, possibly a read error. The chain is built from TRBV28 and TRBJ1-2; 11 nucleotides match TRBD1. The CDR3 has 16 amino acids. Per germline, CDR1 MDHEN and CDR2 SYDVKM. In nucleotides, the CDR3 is TGTGCCAGCAGCCCGGGACAGGGGGGTCGCTACTATGGCTGCACCTTC. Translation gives CASSPGQGGRYYGCTF.

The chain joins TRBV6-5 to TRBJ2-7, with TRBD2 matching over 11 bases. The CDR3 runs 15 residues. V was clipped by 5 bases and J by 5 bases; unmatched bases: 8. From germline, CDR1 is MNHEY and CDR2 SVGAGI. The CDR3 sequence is CASSRLAGITDEQYF. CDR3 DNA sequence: TGTGCCAGCAGTCGACTAGCGGGAATAACCGACGAGCAGTACTTC.

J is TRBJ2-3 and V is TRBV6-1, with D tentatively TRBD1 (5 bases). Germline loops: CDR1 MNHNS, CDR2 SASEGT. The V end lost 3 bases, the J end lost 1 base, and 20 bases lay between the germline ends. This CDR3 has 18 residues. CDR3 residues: CASSDNLWGITGTDTQYF. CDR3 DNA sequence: TGTGCCAGCAGTGATAATTTGTGGGGCATCACTGGCACAGATACGCAGTATTTT.

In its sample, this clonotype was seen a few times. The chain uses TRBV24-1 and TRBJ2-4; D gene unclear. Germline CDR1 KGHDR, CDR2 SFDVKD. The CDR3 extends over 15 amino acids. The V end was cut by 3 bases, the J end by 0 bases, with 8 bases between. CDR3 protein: CATSDPKLAKNIQYF. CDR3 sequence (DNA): TGTGCCACCAGTGATCCGAAACTAGCCAAAAACATTCAGTACTTC.

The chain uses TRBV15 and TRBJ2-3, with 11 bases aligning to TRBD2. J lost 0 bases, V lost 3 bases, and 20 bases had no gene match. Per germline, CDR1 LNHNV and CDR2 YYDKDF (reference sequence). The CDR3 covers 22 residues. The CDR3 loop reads CATSSDFAPTSGKTYSTDTQYF. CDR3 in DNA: TGTGCCACCAGCAGCGACTTTGCCCCGACTAGCGGGAAGACCTATAGCACAGATACGCAGTATTTT.

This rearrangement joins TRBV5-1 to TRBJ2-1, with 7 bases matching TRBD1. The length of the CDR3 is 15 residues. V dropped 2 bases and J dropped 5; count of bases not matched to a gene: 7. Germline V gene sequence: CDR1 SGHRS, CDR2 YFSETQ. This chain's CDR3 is CASSLGTVGNNEQFF. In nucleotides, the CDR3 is TGCGCCAGCAGCTTAGGGACAGTGGGTAACAATGAGCAGTTCTTC.

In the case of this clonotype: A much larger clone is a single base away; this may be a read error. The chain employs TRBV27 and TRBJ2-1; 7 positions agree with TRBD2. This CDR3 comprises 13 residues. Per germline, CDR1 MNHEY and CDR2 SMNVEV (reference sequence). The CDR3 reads CGSRDNSGNEQFF. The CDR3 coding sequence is TGTGGCAGCAGAGATAATAGCGGGAATGAGCAGTTCTTC.

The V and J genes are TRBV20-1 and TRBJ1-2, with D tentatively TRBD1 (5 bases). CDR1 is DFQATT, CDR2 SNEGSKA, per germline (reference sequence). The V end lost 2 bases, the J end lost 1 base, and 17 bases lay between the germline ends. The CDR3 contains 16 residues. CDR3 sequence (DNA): TGCAGTGCTAGAATTGGAGCGGACACCTTTAACTATGGCTACACCTTC. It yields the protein CSARIGADTFNYGYTF.

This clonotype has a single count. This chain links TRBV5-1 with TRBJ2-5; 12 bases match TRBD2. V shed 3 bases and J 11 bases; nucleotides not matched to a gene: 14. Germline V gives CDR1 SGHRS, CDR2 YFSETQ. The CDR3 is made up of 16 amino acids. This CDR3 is CASSYRLTSGGYEQYF. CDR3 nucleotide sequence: TGCGCCAGCAGCTACAGGTTGACTAGCGGGGGTTATGAGCAGTACTTC.

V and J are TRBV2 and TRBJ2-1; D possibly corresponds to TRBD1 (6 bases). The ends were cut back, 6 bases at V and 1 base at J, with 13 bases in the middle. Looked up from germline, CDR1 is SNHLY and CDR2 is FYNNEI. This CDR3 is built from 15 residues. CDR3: CASSGGQRSYNEQFF. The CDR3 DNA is TGTGCCAGCAGCGGAGGACAGCGATCCTACAATGAGCAGTTCTTC.

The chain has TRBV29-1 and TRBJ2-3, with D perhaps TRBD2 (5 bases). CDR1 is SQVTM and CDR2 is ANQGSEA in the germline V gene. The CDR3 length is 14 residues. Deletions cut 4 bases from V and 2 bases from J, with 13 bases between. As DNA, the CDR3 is TGCAGCGTTGCCCTTAGGCTAGCCACAGATACGCAGTATTTT. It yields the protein CSVALRLATDTQYF.

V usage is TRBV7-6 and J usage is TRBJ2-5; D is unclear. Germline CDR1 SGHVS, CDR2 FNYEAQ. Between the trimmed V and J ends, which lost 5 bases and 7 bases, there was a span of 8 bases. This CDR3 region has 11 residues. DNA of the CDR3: TGTGCCAGCAGCCCGTTAGTGACCCAGTACTTC. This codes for CASSPLVTQYF. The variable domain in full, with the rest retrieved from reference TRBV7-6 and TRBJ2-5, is GAGVSQSPRYKVTKRGQDVALRCDPISGHVSLYWYRQALGQGPEFLTYFNYEAQQDKSGLPNDRFSAERPEGSISTLTIQRTEQRDSAMYRCASSPLVTQYFGPGTRLLVL.

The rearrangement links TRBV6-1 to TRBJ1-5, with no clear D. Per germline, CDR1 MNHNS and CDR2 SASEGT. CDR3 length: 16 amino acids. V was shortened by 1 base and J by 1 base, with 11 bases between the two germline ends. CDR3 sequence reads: CASSEEGWESNQPQHF. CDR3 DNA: TGTGCCAGCAGTGAAGAGGGATGGGAGAGCAATCAGCCCCAGCATTTT.

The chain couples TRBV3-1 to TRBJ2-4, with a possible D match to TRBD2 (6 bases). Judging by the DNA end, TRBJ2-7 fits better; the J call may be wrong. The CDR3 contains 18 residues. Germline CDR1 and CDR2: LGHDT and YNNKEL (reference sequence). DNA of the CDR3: TGTGCCAGCAGCCAAGGTAACCCTAGCGTCGTTTTATCCTACGAGCAGTACTTC. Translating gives CASSQGNPSVVLSYEQYF.